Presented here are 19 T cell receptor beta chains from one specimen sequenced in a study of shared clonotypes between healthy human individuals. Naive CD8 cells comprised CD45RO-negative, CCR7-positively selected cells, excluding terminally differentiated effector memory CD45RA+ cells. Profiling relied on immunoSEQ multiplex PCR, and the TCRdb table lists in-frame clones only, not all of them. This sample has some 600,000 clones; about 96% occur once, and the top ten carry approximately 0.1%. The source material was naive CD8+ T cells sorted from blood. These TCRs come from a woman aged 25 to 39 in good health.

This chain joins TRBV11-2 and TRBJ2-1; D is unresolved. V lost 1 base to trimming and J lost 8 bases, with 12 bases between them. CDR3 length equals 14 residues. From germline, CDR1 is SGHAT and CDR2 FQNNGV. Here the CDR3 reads CASSLVFDDDEQFF. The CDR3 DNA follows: TGTGCCAGCAGCTTAGTATTCGACGATGATGAGCAGTTCTTC.

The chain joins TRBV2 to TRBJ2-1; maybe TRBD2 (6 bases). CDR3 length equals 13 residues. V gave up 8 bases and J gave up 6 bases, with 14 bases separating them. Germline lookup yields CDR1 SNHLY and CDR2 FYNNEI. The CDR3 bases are TGTGCCAGCTCGGTGTCGGGGGTCAATGAGCAGTTCTTC. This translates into CASSVSGVNEQFF.

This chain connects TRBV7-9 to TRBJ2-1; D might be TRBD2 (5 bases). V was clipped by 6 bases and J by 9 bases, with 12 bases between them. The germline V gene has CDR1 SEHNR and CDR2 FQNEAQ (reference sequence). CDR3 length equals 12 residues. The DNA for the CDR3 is TGTGCCAGCAGAGGACTCGACGCTGAGCAGTTCTTC. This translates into CASRGLDAEQFF.

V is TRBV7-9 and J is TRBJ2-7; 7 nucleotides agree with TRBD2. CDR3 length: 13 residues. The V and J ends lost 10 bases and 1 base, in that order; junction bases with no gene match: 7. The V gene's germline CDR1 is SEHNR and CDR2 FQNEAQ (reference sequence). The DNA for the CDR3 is TGTGCCACCCGGGGAGGGAATTCCTACGAGCAGTACTTC. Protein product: CATRGGNSYEQYF.

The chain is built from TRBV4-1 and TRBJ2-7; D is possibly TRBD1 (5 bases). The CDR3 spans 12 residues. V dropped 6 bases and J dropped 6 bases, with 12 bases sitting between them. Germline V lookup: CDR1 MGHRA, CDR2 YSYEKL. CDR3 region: CASSSRVSEQYF. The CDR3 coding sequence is TGCGCCAGCAGTAGCAGGGTATCCGAGCAGTACTTC.

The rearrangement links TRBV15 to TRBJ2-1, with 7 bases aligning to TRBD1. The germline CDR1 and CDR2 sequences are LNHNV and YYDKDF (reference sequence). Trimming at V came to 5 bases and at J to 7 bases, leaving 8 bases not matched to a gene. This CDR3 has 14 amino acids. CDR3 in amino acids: CATSSTGSGNEQFF. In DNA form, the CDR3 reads TGTGCCACCAGCTCGACAGGGAGCGGAAATGAGCAGTTCTTC.

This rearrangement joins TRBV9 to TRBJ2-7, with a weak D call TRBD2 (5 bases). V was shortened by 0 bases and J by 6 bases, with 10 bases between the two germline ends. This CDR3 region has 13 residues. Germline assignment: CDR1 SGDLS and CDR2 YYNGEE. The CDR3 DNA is TGTGCCAGCAGCGTAGCTACGGGGATCGAGCAGTACTTC. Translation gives CASSVATGIEQYF. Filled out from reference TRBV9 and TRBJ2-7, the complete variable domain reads DSGVTQTPKHLITATGQRVTLRCSPRSGDLSVYWYQQSLDQGLQFLIQYYNGEERAKGNILERFSAQQFPDLHSELNLSSLELGDSALYFCASSVATGIEQYFGPGTRLTVT.

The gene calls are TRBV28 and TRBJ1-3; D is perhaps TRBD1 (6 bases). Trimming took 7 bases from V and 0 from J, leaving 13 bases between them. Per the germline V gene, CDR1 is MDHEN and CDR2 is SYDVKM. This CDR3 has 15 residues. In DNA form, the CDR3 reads TGTGCCAGCACACAGACAGGTCTCTCTGGAAACACCATATATTTT. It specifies CASTQTGLSGNTIYF.

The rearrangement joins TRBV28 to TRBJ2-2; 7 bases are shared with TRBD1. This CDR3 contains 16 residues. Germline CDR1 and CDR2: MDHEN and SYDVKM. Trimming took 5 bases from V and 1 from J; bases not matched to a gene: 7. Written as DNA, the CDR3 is TGTGCCAGCAGTCGATCCGGGACAGAGAACACCGGGGAGCTGTTTTTT. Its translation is CASSRSGTENTGELFF.

For the CDR3, the DNA is TGTGCCAGCAGCAAAGTTGGAGCAGGAGAAGCTTTCTTT. This encodes CASSKVGAGEAFF. J is TRBJ1-1 and V is TRBV21-1. TRBV21-1 is a known pseudogene. The CDR3 consists of 13 residues.

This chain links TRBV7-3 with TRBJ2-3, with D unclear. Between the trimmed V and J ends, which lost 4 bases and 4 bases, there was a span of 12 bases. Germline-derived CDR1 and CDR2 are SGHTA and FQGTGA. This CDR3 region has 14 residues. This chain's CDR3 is CASSSDARSDTQYF. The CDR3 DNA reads TGTGCCAGCAGCTCAGACGCTAGATCAGATACGCAGTATTTT.

CDR3 residues: CSVEDNTKDYGYTF. The CDR3 DNA reads TGCAGCGTTGAAGATAACACGAAGGACTATGGCTACACCTTC. This chain uses TRBV29-1 with TRBJ1-2; D gene unclear. This CDR3 is 14 amino acids long. Germline V lookup: CDR1 SQVTM, CDR2 ANQGSEA. Trimming removed 0 bases at V and 3 bases at J, with 11 bases between.

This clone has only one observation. In nucleotides, the CDR3 is TGTGCCAGCGTCGTGGGGGGGGACGAGCAGTACTTC. Translating it yields CASVVGGDEQYF. The V call is TRBV6-1, the J call TRBJ2-7; 7 positions agree with TRBD2. The CDR3 runs to 12 residues. Germline assignment: CDR1 MNHNS and CDR2 SASEGT. Losses at the gene ends were 8 bases for V and 5 bases for J; bases not matched to a gene: 6.

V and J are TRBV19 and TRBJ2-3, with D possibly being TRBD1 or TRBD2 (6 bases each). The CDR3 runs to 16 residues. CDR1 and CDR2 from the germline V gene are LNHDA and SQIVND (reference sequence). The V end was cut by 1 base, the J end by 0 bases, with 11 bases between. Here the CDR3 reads CASSIVGGHSTDTQYF. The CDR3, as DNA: TGTGCCAGTAGTATAGTAGGGGGGCACAGCACAGATACGCAGTATTTT.

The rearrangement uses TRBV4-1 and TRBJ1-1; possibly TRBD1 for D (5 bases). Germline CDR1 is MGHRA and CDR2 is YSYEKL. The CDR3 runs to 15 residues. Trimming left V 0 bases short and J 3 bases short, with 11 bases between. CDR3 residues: CASSQEGDGYTEAFF. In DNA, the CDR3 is TGCGCCAGCAGCCAAGAAGGGGACGGCTACACTGAAGCTTTCTTT.

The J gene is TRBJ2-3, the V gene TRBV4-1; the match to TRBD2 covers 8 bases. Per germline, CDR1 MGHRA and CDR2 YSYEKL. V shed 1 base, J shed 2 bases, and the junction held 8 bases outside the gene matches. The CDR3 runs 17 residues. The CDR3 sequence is CASSQGVAGTITDTQYF. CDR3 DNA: TGCGCCAGCAGCCAAGGGGTAGCGGGGACTATCACAGATACGCAGTATTTT.

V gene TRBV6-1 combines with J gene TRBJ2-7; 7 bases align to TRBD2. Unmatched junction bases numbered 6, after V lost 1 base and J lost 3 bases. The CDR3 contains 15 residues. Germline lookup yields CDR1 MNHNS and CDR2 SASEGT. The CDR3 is CASSEGGGLGYEQYF. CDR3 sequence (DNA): TGTGCCAGCAGTGAAGGGGGAGGGCTCGGCTACGAGCAGTACTTC.

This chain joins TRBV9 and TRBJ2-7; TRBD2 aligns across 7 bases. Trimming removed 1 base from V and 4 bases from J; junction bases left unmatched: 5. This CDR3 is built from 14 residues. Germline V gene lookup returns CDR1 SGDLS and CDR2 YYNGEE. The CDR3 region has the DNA TGTGCCAGCAGCGTAACGGGGGGAAGGTACGAGCAGTACTTC. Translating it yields CASSVTGGRYEQYF.

DNA of the CDR3: TGTGCCAGCAGAGATACAGGGATCGAGCAGTACTTC. It codes for CASRDTGIEQYF. This chain uses TRBV7-9 with TRBJ2-7, with D possibly matching TRBD1 (6 bases). This CDR3 is built from 12 residues. Trimming stripped 6 bases from V and 6 bases from J, with 12 bases between. Germline-derived CDR1 and CDR2 are SEHNR and FQNEAQ (reference sequence).